This entry describes one T cell receptor beta chain. Its antigen is currently unknown. V lost 3 bases and J lost 5; bases outside the gene matches: 3. Looked up from germline, CDR1 is DFQATT and CDR2 is SNEGSKA (reference sequence). This CDR3 contains 13 residues. Here immunoSEQ multiplex PCR was the method, and the copy in TCRdb shows in-frame clones only, minus some. Of roughly 150,000 clones in the sample, about 92% were seen once. This sample was included in a study of T cell responses to AZD1222 COVID-19 vaccine. In the study overall: Timing groups of about 4 and about 12 weeks for second doses were pooled. The study's findings and limits: Clonal diversity was possibly underestimated; the donors were predominantly white British and more often female. Close to half of spike-specific TCRs reportedly recognize unmutated variant regions. Regions 160-218 and 743-854 dominated among vaccine-associated CD4 TCRs spanning spike.

The chain joins TRBV20-1 to TRBJ1-5; 8 bases match TRBD1. Specimen: peripheral blood, collected on day 0 of AZD1222 vaccination. The source is an adult in good health. In DNA, the CDR3 is TGCAGTGCTAGTTTACAGGGGGATCAGCCCCAGCATTTT. As protein: CSASLQGDQPQHF.